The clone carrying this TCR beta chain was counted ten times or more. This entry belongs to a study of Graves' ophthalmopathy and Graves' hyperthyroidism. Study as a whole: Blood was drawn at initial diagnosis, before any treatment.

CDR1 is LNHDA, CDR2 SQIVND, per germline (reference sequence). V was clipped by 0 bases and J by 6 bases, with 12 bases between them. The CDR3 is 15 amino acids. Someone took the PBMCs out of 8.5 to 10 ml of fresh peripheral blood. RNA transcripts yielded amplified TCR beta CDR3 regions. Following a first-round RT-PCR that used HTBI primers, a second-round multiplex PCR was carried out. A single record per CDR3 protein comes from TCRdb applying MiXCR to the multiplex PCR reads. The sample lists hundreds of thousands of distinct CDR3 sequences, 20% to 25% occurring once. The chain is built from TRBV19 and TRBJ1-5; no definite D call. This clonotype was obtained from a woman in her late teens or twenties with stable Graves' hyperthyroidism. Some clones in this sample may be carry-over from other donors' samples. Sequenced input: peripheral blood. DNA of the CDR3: TGTGCCAGTAGTATAGATCCACCCCCAAGTCAGCCCCAGCATTTT. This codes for CASSIDPPPSQPQHF.